The 10 T cell receptor beta chains below all came from one sample that was sequenced in a study of CD8 T cells in Susac syndrome. Random hexamers served to reverse transcribe roughly 0.5 to 1 ug RNA. TCRdb processed the immunoSEQ multiplex PCR reads anew with MiXCR; each CDR3 protein has one entry. In the table there are approximately 150,000 distinct CDR3 sequences, around 94% of which are singletons. Material for sequencing was CD4+ T cells from PBMCs. These receptor sequences come from a human donor in good health.

The CDR3 coding sequence is TGCAGTGCTAGAGGCGGGGGTTACAATGAGCAGTTCTTC. The encoded protein is CSARGGGYNEQFF. The gene calls are TRBV20-1 and TRBJ2-1; TRBD2 aligns across 7 bases. The length of the CDR3 is 13 residues. CDR1 is DFQATT, CDR2 SNEGSKA, per germline (reference sequence). The J segment lost 4 bases and the V segment lost 1 base, leaving 1 base of the junction unmatched.

V and J are TRBV29-1 and TRBJ2-1, with D hard to call. Trimming removed 3 bases from V and 2 bases from J, with 11 bases in between. CDR3 length: 14 residues. Germline V lookup: CDR1 SQVTM, CDR2 ANQGSEA. The CDR3 here is CSVDIASPYNEQFF. In nucleotides, the CDR3 is TGCAGCGTTGATATAGCTTCCCCCTACAATGAGCAGTTCTTC.

The chain has TRBV5-1 and TRBJ2-1, with a weak D call TRBD1 (5 bases). This CDR3 has 13 amino acids. Germline assignment: CDR1 SGHRS and CDR2 YFSETQ. V was pared by 0 bases and J by 10 bases, with 11 bases between. The CDR3 is CASSLDGRQEQFF. CDR3 DNA sequence: TGCGCCAGCAGCTTGGATGGCCGACAGGAGCAGTTCTTC. Using reference TRBV5-1 and TRBJ2-1 for the parts outside the CDR3, the full variable domain is KAGVTQTPRYLIKTRGQQVTLSCSPISGHRSVSWYQQTPGQGLQFLFEYFSETQRNKGNFPGRFSGRQFSNSRSEMNVSTLELGDSALYLCASSLDGRQEQFFGPGTRLTVL.

The chain links TRBV2 to TRBJ2-5; 9 nucleotides line up with TRBD2. Germline V CDR1 and CDR2: SNHLY, FYNNEI. Losses at the gene ends were 6 bases for V and 3 bases for J; bases not matched to a gene: 5. The CDR3 has 14 amino acids. The CDR3 here is CASRHRLAEETQYF. The CDR3 DNA reads TGTGCCAGCAGACACAGACTAGCGGAAGAGACCCAGTACTTC.

V usage is TRBV5-4 and J usage is TRBJ2-7; 8 nucleotides line up with TRBD1. Germline CDR1 is SGHNT and CDR2 is YYREEE (reference sequence). After removal of 4 bases from V and 4 bases from J, the junction contained 10 bases not matched to a gene. This CDR3 region has 15 residues. The CDR3, as DNA: TGTGCCAGCAGCCCCGACAGGGGAATAACTTACGAGCAGTACTTC. Translating it yields CASSPDRGITYEQYF. The full variable domain, completed using reference TRBV5-4 and TRBJ2-7, is ETGVTQSPTHLIKTRGQQVTLRCSSQSGHNTVSWYQQALGQGPQFIFQYYREEENGRGNFPPRFSGLQFPNYSSELNVNALELDDSALYLCASSPDRGITYEQYFGPGTRLTVT.

V is TRBV20-1 and J is TRBJ2-7; D is possibly TRBD1 (6 bases). V gave up 5 bases and J gave up 3 bases, with 20 bases separating them. Germline loops: CDR1 DFQATT, CDR2 SNEGSKA (reference sequence). This CDR3 comprises 15 residues. CDR3: CSASSGTRYVYEQYF. In DNA form, the CDR3 reads TGCAGTGCTTCGTCCGGGACACGATATGTCTACGAGCAGTACTTC.

The rearrangement uses TRBV27 and TRBJ2-4; 9 positions agree with TRBD2. CDR3 size: 16 residues. The germline V gene encodes CDR1 MNHEY and CDR2 SMNVEV (reference sequence). Germline trimming cut 3 bases from V and 6 bases from J; bases unmatched to any gene: 9. The CDR3 nucleotides read TGTGCCAGCAGTTTGTTTGGCGGGAGGGAAGGAAACATTCAGTACTTC. Its translation: CASSLFGGREGNIQYF.

The J gene is TRBJ2-1, the V gene TRBV12-3 or TRBV12-4; D not certain. There are 14 residues in the CDR3. V lost 5 bases, J lost 5 bases, and 13 bases lay in between. As DNA, the CDR3 is TGTGCCAGCAGTCACATGCCCCGCAACAATGAGCAGTTCTTC. This codes for CASSHMPRNNEQFF.

The chain uses TRBV20-1 and TRBJ2-5; TRBD1 might be the D (5 bases). Trimming took off 5 bases at V and 2 bases at J, with 12 bases between the two ends. Per germline, CDR1 DFQATT and CDR2 SNEGSKA (reference sequence). The CDR3 is 13 amino acids. The chain's CDR3 is CSAPDIRQETQYF. CDR3 nucleotides: TGCAGTGCTCCGGACATCCGTCAAGAGACCCAGTACTTC.

CDR3 residues: CSVTRQGAREKLFF. The CDR3 nucleotides read TGCAGCGTTACCAGACAGGGGGCGCGTGAAAAACTGTTTTTT. The chain links TRBV29-1 to TRBJ1-4; 10 bases agree with TRBD1. CDR3 length: 14 residues. Germline V CDR1 and CDR2: SQVTM, ANQGSEA. V gave up 5 bases and J gave up 7 bases; unmatched junction bases: 7.